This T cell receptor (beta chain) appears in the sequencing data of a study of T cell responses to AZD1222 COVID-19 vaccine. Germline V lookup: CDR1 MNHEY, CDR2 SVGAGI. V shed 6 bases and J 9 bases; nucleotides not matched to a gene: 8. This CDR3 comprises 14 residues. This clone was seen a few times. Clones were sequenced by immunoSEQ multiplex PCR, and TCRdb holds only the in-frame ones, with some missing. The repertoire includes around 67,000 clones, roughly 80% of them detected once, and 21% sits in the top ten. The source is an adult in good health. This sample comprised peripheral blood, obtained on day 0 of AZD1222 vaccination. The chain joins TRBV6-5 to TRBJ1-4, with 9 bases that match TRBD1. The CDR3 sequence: CASSTTGGAKKLFF. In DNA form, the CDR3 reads TGTGCCAGCAGCACCACAGGGGGCGCGAAAAAACTGTTTTTT.